One and the same sample provided the 22 T cell receptor beta chains below, sequenced in a study of identical twins (dated by TCRdb to between 2015 and 2016). Library prep was done by 5' RACE. Reads for this sample came from an Illumina HiSeq 2000. TCRdb trimmed public reads at Q25 via fastp, called clones via MiXCR and kept in-frame beta chains. When rows share a CDR3 protein, they turn into one entry using the most common DNA and genes. The table for this sample lists 500,000 to 650,000 distinct CDR3 sequences; under 25% of them were counted only once. The top ten constitute approximately 0.52% of the sample. This sample also belongs to another study, concerning yellow fever vaccine responses in identical twins.

Sequences were obtained from CD4+ T cells sorted from blood. The receptors were gathered from a woman between 18 and 29 years old in good health.

This clonotype was seen a handful of times. V usage is TRBV5-5 and J usage is TRBJ2-1; D is ambiguous. Trimming removed 2 bases from V and 4 bases from J, with 4 bases in between. The CDR3 is made up of 12 amino acids. CDR1 is SGHKS and CDR2 is YYEKEE in the germline V gene (reference sequence). The CDR3 DNA reads as TGTGCCAGCAGCTTTCAATACAATGAGCAGTTCTTC. Its translation: CASSFQYNEQFF.

This clonotype has just a few counts. This sequence joins TRBV29-1 and TRBJ2-5; D is unresolved. In germline, CDR1 is SQVTM, CDR2 ANQGSEA. V was trimmed by 2 bases and J by 5 bases, leaving 12 bases between them. This CDR3 spans 13 amino acids. The CDR3 spells CSVEIRTGETQYF. The CDR3 DNA sequence: TGCAGCGTTGAAATTAGGACCGGGGAGACCCAGTACTTC.

Concerning this clonotype itself: Its ends do not fully match the called genes, so a read error is possible. This rearrangement joins TRBV12-3 or TRBV12-4 to TRBJ2-3; D remains unclear. This CDR3 region has 15 residues. The CDR3 loop reads CAISLIRREPNTQYF. The DNA for the CDR3 is TGTGCCATCAGTTTAATCAGAAGGGAACCCAATACGCAGTATTTT.

This clonotype was picked up a small number of times. V and J are TRBV5-1 and TRBJ1-2; D gene unclear. Looked up from germline, CDR1 is SGHRS and CDR2 is YFSETQ. The CDR3 is 14 residues long. Deletions cut 0 bases from V and 1 base from J, with 7 bases between. The CDR3 spells CASSLGPNNYGYTF. CDR3 in DNA: TGCGCCAGCAGCTTGGGACCGAATAACTATGGCTACACCTTC.

V is TRBV3-1 and J is TRBJ2-1; either TRBD1 or TRBD2 may supply D (5 bases each). The CDR3 sequence is 15 residues long. V dropped 1 base and J dropped 2 bases, with 9 bases sitting between them. Germline-derived CDR1 and CDR2 are LGHDT and YNNKEL (reference sequence). CDR3 coding DNA: TGTGCCAGCAGCCAAGCCGGGACGGCCTACAATGAGCAGTTCTTC. Protein: CASSQAGTAYNEQFF.

There are a few counts of this clonotype. The chain has TRBV28 and TRBJ2-1; TRBD2 agrees at 11 bases. The CDR3 consists of 15 residues. V lost 4 bases to trimming and J lost 9 bases; unmatched junction nucleotides: 8. CDR1 MDHEN and CDR2 SYDVKM come from the germline V gene. In DNA, the CDR3 is TGTGCCAGCAGTTCGGCTAGCGGGGGGATGGCTGAGCAGTTCTTC. Protein: CASSSASGGMAEQFF.

In its sample, this clonotype was seen a few times. The chain combines TRBV20-1 with TRBJ2-3; 14 bases line up with TRBD2. This CDR3 is 17 amino acids long. CDR1 and CDR2 (germline): DFQATT, SNEGSKA (reference sequence). J gave up 11 bases and V 0 bases, and 13 bases lay outside the gene matches. The CDR3 here is CSARDWITGTSGSMQYF. CDR3 in DNA: TGCAGTGCTAGAGATTGGATAACCGGGACTAGCGGGAGTATGCAGTATTTT.

This clonotype was counted ten times or more. This chain connects TRBV12-3 or TRBV12-4 to TRBJ2-2; 8 bases match TRBD2. The CDR3 is 15 residues long. With V trimmed by 2 bases and J by 3 bases, 2 bases remained unmatched. The CDR3 here is CASSLYGRDTGELFF. CDR3 sequence (DNA): TGTGCCAGCAGTTTATACGGGAGGGACACCGGGGAGCTGTTTTTT.

There are a few counts of this clonotype. The chain has TRBV4-1 and TRBJ2-7; possible D gene TRBD1, 5 bases. The CDR3 extends over 15 amino acids. Germline values: CDR1 MGHRA, CDR2 YSYEKL. V lost 0 bases to trimming and J lost 7 bases, with 16 bases between them. The CDR3 spells CASSQEGAPVGEQYF. The CDR3 region has the DNA TGCGCCAGCAGCCAAGAAGGGGCGCCTGTGGGGGAGCAGTACTTC.

This chain connects TRBV27 to TRBJ2-1; 7 bases agree with TRBD2. Germline V gives CDR1 MNHEY, CDR2 SMNVEV (reference sequence). The CDR3 has 16 amino acids. V was pared by 4 bases and J by 0 bases, with 6 bases of the junction left unmatched. CDR3 protein: CASSSSAGPSYNEQFF. CDR3 bases: TGTGCCAGCAGTTCCTCAGCGGGACCCTCCTACAATGAGCAGTTCTTC.

The V and J genes are TRBV2 and TRBJ2-2; TRBD1 is a possible D gene (6 bases). V was cut by 7 bases and J by 0 bases, with 12 bases left in between. Germline CDR1 is SNHLY and CDR2 is FYNNEI. The length of the CDR3 is 15 residues. The CDR3 spells CASTEGGANTGELFF. DNA of the CDR3: TGTGCCAGCACCGAAGGGGGAGCGAACACCGGGGAGCTGTTTTTT.

This clonotype has at least ten counts. V gene TRBV6-5 combines with J gene TRBJ2-3; the match to TRBD2 covers 8 bases. Germline CDR1 reads MNHEY; CDR2 reads SVGAGI. This CDR3 has 16 amino acids. The V segment lost 2 bases and the J segment 2 bases; nucleotides outside the gene matches: 6. CDR3 coding DNA: TGTGCCAGCAGTTACAGGCCTAGCGGGTCCACAGATACGCAGTATTTT. As protein: CASSYRPSGSTDTQYF.

This clonotype was seen just once. The chain employs TRBV7-9 and TRBJ2-1; D perhaps matches TRBD1 (7 bases). V was clipped by 5 bases and J by 15 bases, with 17 bases between them. Germline values: CDR1 SEHNR, CDR2 FQNEAQ (reference sequence). The CDR3 has 12 amino acids. The CDR3: CASSAGTAEWFF. The CDR3, as DNA: TGTGCCAGCAGCGCGGGGACAGCGGAGTGGTTCTTC.

The CDR3 DNA follows: TGTGCCAGCAAACTTACTAGCGGGCGTAACACCGGGGAGCTGTTTTTT. Translated: CASKLTSGRNTGELFF. The chain is built from TRBV10-3 and TRBJ2-2; 9 bases fit TRBD2. The germline gives CDR1 ENHRY, CDR2 SYGVKD. The CDR3 runs 16 residues. V trimming: 10 bases; J trimming: 2 bases; junction bases outside the gene matches: 11.

This clonotype turned up a few times. The chain has TRBV9 and TRBJ2-7; 10 bases map to TRBD2. The V gene's germline CDR1 is SGDLS and CDR2 YYNGEE. With V trimmed by 3 bases and J by 7 bases, 7 bases remained unmatched. This CDR3 region has 14 residues. The CDR3 is CASSGLAGTGEQYF. As DNA, the CDR3 is TGTGCCAGCAGCGGACTAGCGGGTACGGGGGAGCAGTACTTC.

J is TRBJ1-2 and V is TRBV6-1; D gene ambiguous. V was clipped by 5 bases and J by 5 bases, with 15 bases between them. Germline loops: CDR1 MNHNS, CDR2 SASEGT. This CDR3 contains 14 residues. DNA of the CDR3: TGTGCCAGCAGTAGCTCTGGGCCCGGGTATGGCTACACCTTC. Amino acid sequence: CASSSSGPGYGYTF.

This chain joins TRBV5-1 and TRBJ2-3, with 8 bases matching TRBD2. The germline V gene has CDR1 SGHRS and CDR2 YFSETQ. J lost 0 bases, V lost 5 bases, and 11 bases had no gene match. The CDR3 runs 17 residues. In DNA form, the CDR3 reads TGCGCCAGCAGAGTTAGCGGGGCCACGATTAGCACAGATACGCAGTATTTT. Protein: CASRVSGATISTDTQYF. The full variable domain, completed using reference TRBV5-1 and TRBJ2-3, is KAGVTQTPRYLIKTRGQQVTLSCSPISGHRSVSWYQQTPGQGLQFLFEYFSETQRNKGNFPGRFSGRQFSNSRSEMNVSTLELGDSALYLCASRVSGATISTDTQYFGPGTRLTVL.

This chain links TRBV4-1 with TRBJ2-7; perhaps D is TRBD1 or TRBD2 (5 bases each). CDR3 length: 15 residues. Trimming cost V 1 base and J 4 bases, with 14 bases left between them. From germline, CDR1 is MGHRA and CDR2 YSYEKL. The CDR3 coding sequence is TGCGCCAGCAGCCAAGGCTTGGGACGGCGGTACGAGCAGTACTTC. This translates into CASSQGLGRRYEQYF.

This clonotype was seen ten or more times. The CDR3: CASSSRAGGTDTQYF. The CDR3 DNA is TGTGCCAGCAGTTCTCGGGCAGGGGGCACAGATACGCAGTATTTT. V and J are TRBV12-3 or TRBV12-4 and TRBJ2-3; D is possibly TRBD1 (6 bases). The CDR3 is 15 amino acids. V was shortened by 4 bases and J by 1 base, with 12 bases between the two germline ends.

The chain joins TRBV5-1 to TRBJ2-2, with TRBD2 identical over 9 bases. CDR1 and CDR2 from the germline V gene are SGHRS and YFSETQ. V was clipped by 4 bases and J by 6 bases; unmatched bases: 7. The CDR3 spans 15 residues. The CDR3 region is CASSRRTSEAGELFF. The CDR3 DNA reads TGCGCCAGCAGCCGTCGGACTAGCGAGGCCGGGGAGCTGTTTTTT.

This sequence joins TRBV5-1 and TRBJ2-5, with 12 nucleotides matching TRBD2. CDR1 SGHRS and CDR2 YFSETQ come from the germline V gene. There are 15 residues in the CDR3. Trimming cost V 4 bases and J 5 bases; bases outside gene matches: 6. The CDR3 DNA reads TGCGCCAGCAGCATTGGACTAGCGGGAATGGAGACCCAGTACTTC. Its protein is CASSIGLAGMETQYF. Full variable domain (missing parts from reference TRBV5-1 and TRBJ2-5): KAGVTQTPRYLIKTRGQQVTLSCSPISGHRSVSWYQQTPGQGLQFLFEYFSETQRNKGNFPGRFSGRQFSNSRSEMNVSTLELGDSALYLCASSIGLAGMETQYFGPGTRLLVL.

This clonotype was found many times. CDR3 residues: CASSLGDPSLRQYF. CDR3 sequence (DNA): TGTGCCAGCAGTTTAGGGGACCCATCATTGCGGCAGTACTTC. The rearrangement joins TRBV28 to TRBJ2-7; D assignment may be TRBD1 or TRBD2 (5 bases each). V lost 2 bases, J lost 9 bases, and 17 bases lay in between. This CDR3 comprises 14 residues. The germline V gene has CDR1 MDHEN and CDR2 SYDVKM.